This T cell receptor (beta chain) was profiled in a study of T cell changes during pregnancy in multiple sclerosis. The V end was cut by 0 bases, the J end by 7 bases, with 14 bases between. CDR3 size: 14 residues. From germline, CDR1 is SGHKS and CDR2 YYEKEE (reference sequence). Using immunoSEQ multiplex PCR, the repertoire was profiled, and TCRdb retains in-frame clones only, with some absent. This sample carries 41,000 or so clones, about nine tenths of them seen once, and the ten largest clones take under 0.7%. Here the sequenced sample was CD4+ T cells from peripheral blood mononuclear cells, taken in the first trimester of pregnancy. This TCR came from a female donor with multiple sclerosis, enrolled in a pregnancy study. The genes are TRBV5-5 and TRBJ2-7; D might be TRBD2 (6 bases). The CDR3 DNA sequence: TGTGCCAGCAGCTTGGCGGGGGAATTGGGAGAGCAGTACTTC. Its protein is CASSLAGELGEQYF.